The 32 T cell receptor beta chains below were found in one sample sequenced in a study of cytomegalovirus exposure and HLA in healthy donors. PCR involved 60 Vbeta and 13 Jbeta primers. Here immunoSEQ multiplex PCR was the method, and the copy in TCRdb shows in-frame clones only, minus some. The sample records about 82,000 clones, less than 80% being singletons. Source material: PBMCs. Source of these receptors: a man under 40 in good health and CMV-seropositive.

The genes are TRBV15 and TRBJ1-1; D is uncertain. This CDR3 comprises 16 residues. Trimming took off 0 bases at V and 0 bases at J, with 11 bases between the two ends. Per the germline V gene, CDR1 is LNHNV and CDR2 is YYDKDF (reference sequence). Here the CDR3 reads CATSRDRVRLNTEAFF. The CDR3 DNA reads as TGTGCCACCAGCAGAGATCGGGTACGGTTGAACACTGAAGCTTTCTTT.

This clone was found a few times. The V and J genes are TRBV30 and TRBJ1-1, with D unresolved. Trimming stripped 2 bases from V and 1 base from J, with 8 bases between. Germline V CDR1 and CDR2: GTSNPN, SVGIG (reference sequence). CDR3 length: 13 amino acids. The CDR3 DNA reads TGTGCCTGGAGTAACTTCCGGAACACTGAAGCTTTCTTT. As protein: CAWSNFRNTEAFF.

The chain couples TRBV9 to TRBJ2-1, with D possibly matching TRBD1 (6 bases). Per germline, CDR1 SGDLS and CDR2 YYNGEE. V lost 3 bases, J lost 4 bases, and 14 bases lay in between. There are 15 residues in the CDR3. The CDR3 protein is CASSASGTQYNEQFF. The CDR3 coding sequence is TGTGCCAGCAGCGCTTCCGGGACACAGTACAATGAGCAGTTCTTC.

The V and J genes are TRBV15 and TRBJ2-3; the D gene is possibly TRBD2 (7 bases). The CDR3 spans 16 residues. The germline gives CDR1 LNHNV, CDR2 YYDKDF (reference sequence). V was clipped by 1 base and J by 5 bases, with 16 bases between them. The CDR3 reads CATSRGGAGAGDTQYF. The CDR3 bases are TGTGCCACCAGCAGAGGAGGGGCGGGGGCGGGAGATACGCAGTATTTT.

This clone was recorded only once. This chain connects TRBV15 to TRBJ1-5; no reliable D call. V lost 5 bases and J 3 bases, leaving 14 bases between the germline ends. In germline, CDR1 is LNHNV, CDR2 YYDKDF (reference sequence). CDR3 length: 15 residues. CDR3 loop: CATSSRGQPNQPQHF. Here the CDR3 DNA reads TGTGCCACCAGCTCAAGAGGGCAGCCCAATCAGCCCCAGCATTTT.

The chain combines TRBV13 with TRBJ1-1, with D perhaps TRBD1 (5 bases). Trimming took off 1 base at V and 1 base at J, with 10 bases between the two ends. The germline gives CDR1 PRHDT, CDR2 FYEKMQ (reference sequence). The CDR3 spans 15 residues. CDR3 sequence reads: CASSLVRVGNTEAFF. The CDR3 coding sequence is TGTGCCAGCAGCTTAGTCAGGGTGGGGAACACTGAAGCTTTCTTT. Variable domain in full (rest from reference TRBV13 and TRBJ1-1): AAGVIQSPRHLIKEKRETATLKCYPIPRHDTVYWYQQGPGQDPQFLISFYEKMQSDKGSIPDRFSAQQFSDYHSELNMSSLELGDSALYFCASSLVRVGNTEAFFGQGTRLTVV.

This chain uses TRBV7-2 with TRBJ2-5, with 11 bases matching TRBD2. CDR3 size: 15 residues. The J segment lost 6 bases and the V segment lost 5 bases, leaving 8 bases of the junction unmatched. Germline CDR1 is SGHTA and CDR2 is FQGNSA. The CDR3: CASSPQLAGAKTQYF. The CDR3 coding sequence is TGTGCCAGCAGCCCGCAACTAGCGGGGGCCAAGACCCAGTACTTC.

A few counts support this clone. The rearrangement uses TRBV9 and TRBJ2-1, with D possibly matching TRBD1 (5 bases). This CDR3 region has 16 residues. V was trimmed by 3 bases and J by 4 bases, leaving 17 bases between them. Germline V gene sequence: CDR1 SGDLS, CDR2 YYNGEE. This CDR3 is CASSASTGPPYNEQFF. In DNA form, the CDR3 reads TGTGCCAGCAGCGCCTCAACAGGTCCCCCTTACAATGAGCAGTTCTTC.

The chain recombines TRBV30 with TRBJ1-4; 7 nucleotides match TRBD1. V lost 5 bases to trimming and J lost 2 bases; unmatched junction nucleotides: 2. CDR3 length equals 13 residues. Germline V gene data show CDR1 as GTSNPN and CDR2 as SVGIG (reference sequence). Here the CDR3 reads CAWAGQTNEKLFF. The CDR3 DNA sequence: TGTGCCTGGGCGGGACAGACTAATGAAAAACTGTTTTTT.

The rearrangement joins TRBV5-8 to TRBJ2-3, with 8 bases that match TRBD1. The CDR3 extends over 15 amino acids. Germline trimming cut 4 bases from V and 0 bases from J; bases unmatched to any gene: 4. Germline CDR1 and CDR2: SGHTS and YDEGEE. For the CDR3, the DNA is TGTGCCAGCAGCCTTGGACAGGGAAGCACAGATACGCAGTATTTT. Protein sequence: CASSLGQGSTDTQYF.

The J gene is TRBJ1-2, the V gene TRBV5-3; 12 bases agree with TRBD1. TRBV5-3 is an open reading frame whose function is uncertain. This CDR3 contains 13 residues. The junction had 3 bases not matched to a gene; V was cut back by 4 bases and J by 8 bases. CDR3: CARSGTGGEGYTF. CDR3 nucleotide sequence: TGTGCCAGAAGCGGGACAGGGGGCGAAGGCTACACCTTC.

This sequence joins TRBV5-4 and TRBJ2-1; 9 positions match TRBD2. Germline V gives CDR1 SGHNT, CDR2 YYREEE (reference sequence). This CDR3 has 15 residues. V lost 4 bases, J lost 1 base, and 3 bases stayed unmatched. The CDR3 DNA sequence: TGTGCCAGCAGCCCTAGCGGGAAGTCCTACAATGAGCAGTTCTTC. It encodes CASSPSGKSYNEQFF.

This chain uses TRBV18 with TRBJ1-1, with 7 positions matching TRBD1. Germline V gene lookup returns CDR1 KGHSH and CDR2 LQKENI. V shed 0 bases and J 1 base; nucleotides not matched to a gene: 5. This CDR3 is built from 16 residues. In DNA form, the CDR3 reads TGTGCCAGCTCACCACCAAGGGGGCTGGGGAACACTGAAGCTTTCTTT. Its translation: CASSPPRGLGNTEAFF. Full variable domain (missing parts from reference TRBV18 and TRBJ1-1): NAGVMQNPRHLVRRRGQEARLRCSPMKGHSHVYWYRQLPEEGLKFMVYLQKENIIDESGMPKERFSAEFPKEGPSILRIQQVVRGDSAAYFCASSPPRGLGNTEAFFGQGTRLTVV.

This chain uses TRBV5-4 with TRBJ2-7, with a tentative D call TRBD2 (6 bases). The CDR3 sequence is 16 residues long. The germline V and J ends were trimmed by 3 bases and 2 bases, with 18 bases remaining between them. The germline CDR1 and CDR2 sequences are SGHNT and YYREEE (reference sequence). CDR3 DNA: TGTGCCAGCAGCTCCCGACCCAGCGGGCGACCCTACGAGCAGTACTTC. It translates to CASSSRPSGRPYEQYF. Full variable domain (missing parts from reference TRBV5-4 and TRBJ2-7): ETGVTQSPTHLIKTRGQQVTLRCSSQSGHNTVSWYQQALGQGPQFIFQYYREEENGRGNFPPRFSGLQFPNYSSELNVNALELDDSALYLCASSSRPSGRPYEQYFGPGTRLTVT.

This clone appeared a few times. V gene TRBV6-1 combines with J gene TRBJ1-1; D is perhaps TRBD1 (6 bases). From germline, CDR1 is MNHNS and CDR2 SASEGT. The CDR3 is 13 amino acids. Trimming took 4 bases from V and 5 from J, leaving 11 bases between them. The CDR3 reads CASSVDRWTEAFF. The CDR3 nucleotides are TGTGCCAGCAGTGTAGACAGGTGGACTGAAGCTTTCTTT.

The chain recombines TRBV5-6 with TRBJ2-7; tentatively, D is TRBD2 (6 bases). Germline V gene sequence: CDR1 SGHDT, CDR2 YYEEEE. This CDR3 has 15 amino acids. Trimming shortened V by 0 bases and J by 0 bases, and 10 bases separated the two germline ends. Written as DNA, the CDR3 is TGTGCCAGCAGCTTGGAGGACGGGAGCTCCTACGAGCAGTACTTC. It translates to CASSLEDGSSYEQYF.

CDR3 residues: CSVGLAGVKTQYF. For the CDR3, the DNA is TGCAGCGTTGGGCTAGCGGGAGTGAAGACCCAGTACTTC. The chain employs TRBV29-1 and TRBJ2-5, with 10 bases that match TRBD2. This CDR3 region has 13 residues. CDR1 and CDR2 from the germline V gene are SQVTM and ANQGSEA. The V segment lost 4 bases and the J segment 6 bases; nucleotides outside the gene matches: 5. Variable domain in full (rest from reference TRBV29-1 and TRBJ2-5): SAVISQKPSRDICQRGTSLTIQCQVDSQVTMMFWYRQQPGQSLTLIATANQGSEATYESGFVIDKFPISRPNLTFSTLTVSNMSPEDSSIYLCSVGLAGVKTQYFGPGTRLLVL.

V is TRBV5-1 and J is TRBJ2-7; unclear D gene. The CDR3 is 13 amino acids. V lost 3 bases and J 3 bases, leaving 10 bases between the germline ends. Germline V gene lookup returns CDR1 SGHRS and CDR2 YFSETQ. The CDR3 DNA reads as TGCGCCAGCAGCTCCCGACTCAGCTACGAGCAGTACTTC. It codes for CASSSRLSYEQYF.

The chain has TRBV18 and TRBJ1-1, with a weak D call TRBD1 (5 bases). The V gene lost 0 bases and the J gene lost 5 bases, with 10 bases spanning the gap. Germline V gene sequence: CDR1 KGHSH, CDR2 LQKENI. The CDR3 runs to 14 residues. CDR3 amino acids: CASSPPSRETEAFF. CDR3 in DNA: TGTGCCAGCTCACCACCCTCCAGGGAAACTGAAGCTTTCTTT. Supplemented by reference TRBV18 and TRBJ1-1, the full variable domain reads NAGVMQNPRHLVRRRGQEARLRCSPMKGHSHVYWYRQLPEEGLKFMVYLQKENIIDESGMPKERFSAEFPKEGPSILRIQQVVRGDSAAYFCASSPPSRETEAFFGQGTRLTVV.

This clone was counted a few times. The chain has TRBV5-6 and TRBJ1-1, with D possibly TRBD1 on 5 matching bases. Per germline, CDR1 SGHDT and CDR2 YYEEEE. The germline V and J ends were trimmed by 3 bases and 1 base, with 16 bases remaining between them. The CDR3 has 16 residues. The CDR3 DNA reads TGTGCCAGCAGCTCTGGGAGGGTAAGGGGGAACACTGAAGCTTTCTTT. Residues: CASSSGRVRGNTEAFF.

The chain has TRBV7-2 and TRBJ2-7; possibly TRBD2 for D (6 bases). Per germline, CDR1 SGHTA and CDR2 FQGNSA. Trimming took 5 bases from V and 2 from J, leaving 16 bases between them. CDR3 length equals 15 residues. The DNA of the CDR3 is TGTGCCAGCAGCCCGTCCGGAGGACTAACCTACGAGCAGTACTTC. Protein product: CASSPSGGLTYEQYF.

V and J are TRBV6-1 and TRBJ1-2, with TRBD1 identical over 7 bases. With V trimmed by 1 base and J by 2 bases, 4 bases remained unmatched. Germline CDR1 and CDR2: MNHNS and SASEGT. This CDR3 contains 15 residues. CDR3 nucleotide sequence: TGTGCCAGCAGTGAAGAGCCGGGACAGAACTATGGCTACACCTTC. Residues: CASSEEPGQNYGYTF.

This clone has just one count. The chain links TRBV12-5 to TRBJ1-2; the D is unclear. There are 12 residues in the CDR3. Germline values: CDR1 LGHNT, CDR2 FRNRAP. V was trimmed by 3 bases and J by 5 bases, leaving 7 bases between them. The CDR3 spells CASGLPGYGYTF. The CDR3 region has the DNA TGTGCTAGTGGTTTACCGGGGTATGGCTACACCTTC.

The V gene is TRBV25-1, the J gene TRBJ1-4; maybe TRBD1 (5 bases). CDR3 length: 16 residues. Trimming removed 3 bases at V and 1 base at J, with 12 bases between. The germline CDR1 and CDR2 sequences are MGHDK and SYGVNS. The CDR3 region is CASSEWGLGTNEKLFF. In nucleotides, the CDR3 is TGTGCCAGCAGTGAGTGGGGCTTGGGAACTAATGAAAAACTGTTTTTT.

In its sample, this clone was seen a few times. The rearrangement links TRBV7-2 to TRBJ1-3; 9 bases match TRBD1. CDR1 and CDR2 (germline): SGHTA, FQGNSA. This CDR3 has 16 residues. J was trimmed by 4 bases and V by 3 bases; bases with no gene match: 7. The CDR3 sequence: CASSFSGTGNGNTIYF. The CDR3 DNA sequence: TGTGCCAGCAGCTTTTCCGGGACAGGGAACGGAAACACCATATATTTT.

CDR3 region: CASSFPGDMNTEAFF. The CDR3 DNA is TGTGCCAGCAGTTTTCCCGGGGACATGAACACTGAAGCTTTCTTT. The V and J genes are TRBV28 and TRBJ1-1; TRBD1 is a possible D gene (6 bases). This CDR3 contains 15 residues. The ends were cut back, 3 bases at V and 0 bases at J, with 11 bases in the middle. Germline CDR1 is MDHEN and CDR2 is SYDVKM.

CDR3 sequence reads: CASSLALGQRGTEAFF. CDR3 bases: TGCGCCAGCAGCTTGGCCTTGGGACAGAGGGGGACTGAAGCTTTCTTT. The V call is TRBV5-1, the J call TRBJ1-1; TRBD1 matches 7 bases. CDR3 length equals 16 residues. From germline, CDR1 is SGHRS and CDR2 YFSETQ. J gave up 5 bases and V 0 bases, and 10 bases lay outside the gene matches.

This clone was detected only a few times. V and J are TRBV2 and TRBJ1-5; TRBD1 agrees at 7 bases. V shed 11 bases and J 4 bases; nucleotides not matched to a gene: 8. The CDR3 spans 13 residues. Per the germline V gene, CDR1 is SNHLY and CDR2 is FYNNEI. DNA for the CDR3: TGTGCCGTCAAGGGGACAGAGAATCAGCCCCAGCATTTT. Residues: CAVKGTENQPQHF.

This chain links TRBV6-5 with TRBJ1-5, with a possible D match to TRBD1 (5 bases). The CDR3 has 15 residues. The V gene lost 2 bases and the J gene lost 9 bases, with 17 bases spanning the gap. Germline V gives CDR1 MNHEY, CDR2 SVGAGI. The CDR3 DNA is TGTGCCAGCAGTTACAGTAGCAGGGCCTTACTGCCCCAGCATTTT. Protein: CASSYSSRALLPQHF.

This chain uses TRBV7-3 with TRBJ2-1; 9 positions agree with TRBD2. The J segment lost 9 bases and the V segment lost 0 bases, leaving 9 bases of the junction unmatched. The CDR3 is made up of 16 amino acids. Germline V gene sequence: CDR1 SGHTA, CDR2 FQGTGA. Here the CDR3 reads CASSLTSAGGPVEQFF. CDR3 bases: TGTGCCAGCAGCTTAACTTCCGCGGGAGGGCCTGTTGAGCAGTTCTTC.

The chain links TRBV5-1 to TRBJ1-6, with 8 positions matching TRBD1. Losses at the gene ends were 0 bases for V and 6 bases for J; bases not matched to a gene: 5. There are 16 residues in the CDR3. CDR1 is SGHRS, CDR2 YFSETQ, per germline. CDR3 region: CASSLAGDRINSPLHF. The CDR3 nucleotides read TGCGCCAGCAGCTTGGCCGGGGACAGGATTAATTCACCCCTCCACTTT.

The rearrangement links TRBV15 to TRBJ2-7; D unresolved. Germline V gives CDR1 LNHNV, CDR2 YYDKDF (reference sequence). The CDR3 is made up of 13 amino acids. Trimming shortened V by 0 bases and J by 5 bases, and 8 bases separated the two germline ends. The CDR3: CATSRDHQNEQYF. In DNA, the CDR3 is TGTGCCACCAGCAGAGATCACCAGAACGAGCAGTACTTC.